The 22 T cell receptor beta chains below all came from one sample that was sequenced in a study of lymphopenia after photon versus proton radiotherapy. TCRdb's copy holds only in-frame clones and misses some; the assay was immunoSEQ multiplex PCR. The repertoire holds approximately 170,000 clones, with more than 85% as singletons. The material sequenced was peripheral blood, taken from a patient treated with photon-based radiotherapy. All receptors come from a man between 45 and 60 years old with gastric cancer.

The table lists this clone with a count of one. The chain employs TRBV18 and TRBJ1-1; the D is unclear. The CDR3 totals 13 residues. V was shortened by 5 bases and J by 1 base, with 8 bases between the two germline ends. Germline V CDR1 and CDR2: KGHSH, LQKENI. This CDR3 is CASSDWRNTEAFF. CDR3 nucleotides: TGTGCCAGCTCAGATTGGAGGAACACTGAAGCTTTCTTT.

The chain combines TRBV4-3 with TRBJ2-2; D gene ambiguous. CDR3 length: 14 amino acids. Germline CDR1 and CDR2: LGHNA and YSLEER. With 1 base removed from V and 3 bases from J, the gap between germline ends came to 6 bases. The CDR3 region has the DNA TGCGCCAGCAGCCAAGCTGAGGACACCGGGGAGCTGTTTTTT. Translation: CASSQAEDTGELFF.

The chain uses TRBV6-5 and TRBJ2-7, with 9 bases matching TRBD2. Germline loops: CDR1 MNHEY, CDR2 SVGAGI. The CDR3 length is 14 residues. Trimming cost V 7 bases and J 3 bases; bases outside gene matches: 7. The CDR3 is CASMLAGFYYEQYF. The CDR3 DNA reads TGTGCCAGCATGCTAGCGGGATTCTACTACGAGCAGTACTTC.

The chain carries TRBV29-1 and TRBJ2-7; D assignment may be TRBD1 or TRBD2 (5 bases each). The CDR3 consists of 15 residues. V was trimmed by 6 bases and J by 0 bases, leaving 18 bases between them. Per the germline V gene, CDR1 is SQVTM and CDR2 is ANQGSEA. CDR3 DNA: TGCAGCGTGACCGGGACCGACCGTCTCTCCTACGAGCAGTACTTC. Protein: CSVTGTDRLSYEQYF.

The gene calls are TRBV4-2 and TRBJ2-3; TRBD2 aligns across 11 bases. CDR1 is LGHNA and CDR2 is YNFKEQ in the germline V gene. The CDR3 sequence is 17 residues long. Trimming removed 0 bases from V and 5 bases from J; junction bases left unmatched: 7. CDR3 sequence reads: CASSQDFLAGGLDTQYF. CDR3 DNA sequence: TGTGCCAGCAGCCAAGATTTCCTAGCGGGAGGTCTAGATACGCAGTATTTT.

CDR3 residues: CASSLGLNTGELFF. In DNA, the CDR3 is TGTGCCAGCAGCTTAGGACTTAACACCGGGGAGCTGTTTTTT. This chain uses TRBV7-8 with TRBJ2-2; D call uncertain. Germline-derived CDR1 and CDR2 are SGHVS and FQNEAQ. V lost 1 base, J lost 2 bases, and 5 bases lay in between. This CDR3 comprises 14 residues. The whole variable domain, filled in from reference TRBV7-8 and TRBJ2-2, reads GAGVSQSPRYKVAKRGQDVALRCDPISGHVSLFWYQQALGQGPEFLTYFQNEAQLDKSGLPSDRFFAERPEGSVSTLKIQRTQQEDSAVYLCASSLGLNTGELFFGEGSRLTVL.

This CDR3 reads CATGTSGAGELFF. The CDR3 DNA reads as TGTGCGACCGGGACTAGTGGCGCCGGGGAGCTGTTTTTT. This chain links TRBV7-6 with TRBJ2-2; the match to TRBD2 covers 8 bases. CDR1 SGHVS and CDR2 FNYEAQ come from the germline V gene. The CDR3 has 13 amino acids.

The genes are TRBV15 and TRBJ2-5; 15 bases are shared with TRBD2. This CDR3 region has 18 residues. V was clipped by 3 bases and J by 2 bases; unmatched bases: 7. Germline assignment: CDR1 LNHNV and CDR2 YYDKDF (reference sequence). The chain's CDR3 is CATSSGLAGGPGQETQYF. CDR3 bases: TGTGCCACCAGCAGTGGACTAGCGGGAGGGCCGGGACAAGAGACCCAGTACTTC.

The chain couples TRBV12-5 to TRBJ2-1; D unresolved. Trimming left V 3 bases short and J 0 bases short, with 9 bases between. The CDR3 extends over 15 amino acids. Looked up from germline, CDR1 is LGHNT and CDR2 is FRNRAP. This CDR3 reads CASGLRASSYNEQFF. As DNA, the CDR3 is TGTGCTAGTGGTTTAAGGGCGAGCTCCTACAATGAGCAGTTCTTC. Variable domain in full (rest from reference TRBV12-5 and TRBJ2-1): DARVTQTPRHKVTEMGQEVTMRCQPILGHNTVFWYRQTMMQGLELLAYFRNRAPLDDSGMPKDRFSAEMPDATLATLKIQPSEPRDSAVYFCASGLRASSYNEQFFGPGTRLTVL.

The chain couples TRBV5-4 to TRBJ1-1; D is undetermined. The CDR3 length is 14 residues. V was cut by 2 bases and J by 0 bases, with 8 bases left in between. Germline V CDR1 and CDR2: SGHNT, YYREEE (reference sequence). The CDR3 sequence: CASSFRTMNTEAFF. The CDR3 region has the DNA TGTGCCAGCAGCTTCCGGACCATGAACACTGAAGCTTTCTTT.

This rearrangement joins TRBV4-1 to TRBJ1-4; weak D call: TRBD1 (6 bases). Between the trimmed V and J ends, which lost 1 base and 5 bases, there was a span of 14 bases. The CDR3 spans 16 residues. CDR1 MGHRA and CDR2 YSYEKL come from the germline V gene. CDR3 in DNA: TGCGCCAGCAGCCAAGCCCCGACAGGCAGGAATGAAAAACTGTTTTTT. It encodes CASSQAPTGRNEKLFF.

For this clone: The same CDR3 arises from other DNA sequences in this sample as well. This sequence joins TRBV11-2 and TRBJ2-1; D is unclear. The germline V and J ends were trimmed by 0 bases and 2 bases, with 2 bases remaining between them. CDR1 and CDR2 (germline): SGHAT, FQNNGV. The CDR3 length is 13 residues. DNA of the CDR3: TGTGCCAGCAGCTTAGAGACCTACAATGAGCAGTTCTTC. Translated, it gives CASSLETYNEQFF.

The V and J genes are TRBV7-3 and TRBJ2-7, with D hard to call. Trimming shortened V by 0 bases and J by 6 bases, and 9 bases separated the two germline ends. Germline loops: CDR1 SGHTA, CDR2 FQGTGA. This CDR3 contains 13 residues. In DNA form, the CDR3 reads TGTGCCAGCAGCTTAACGGGCAGGTTCGAGCAGTACTTC. It codes for CASSLTGRFEQYF.

This clone was found once. The V call is TRBV5-6, the J call TRBJ2-5; weak D call: TRBD1 (6 bases). Trimming shortened V by 1 base and J by 2 bases, and 12 bases separated the two germline ends. CDR1 and CDR2 from the germline V gene are SGHDT and YYEEEE. CDR3 size: 15 residues. CDR3 protein: CASSLTGFGQETQYF. The CDR3 DNA reads TGTGCCAGCAGCTTGACAGGGTTTGGGCAAGAGACCCAGTACTTC.

The chain joins TRBV5-1 to TRBJ1-1; the D is unclear. Trimming cost V 4 bases and J 1 base, with 8 bases left between them. This CDR3 is built from 13 residues. Germline lookup yields CDR1 SGHRS and CDR2 YFSETQ. The CDR3 region is CASSTAGNTEAFF. CDR3 DNA: TGCGCCAGCAGCACTGCGGGGAACACTGAAGCTTTCTTT.

Only a few counts were recorded for this clone. The rearrangement joins TRBV30 to TRBJ1-2, with 8 nucleotides matching TRBD1. The CDR3 consists of 11 residues. V trimming: 3 bases; J trimming: 11 bases; junction bases outside the gene matches: 5. Germline V lookup: CDR1 GTSNPN, CDR2 SVGIG (reference sequence). This CDR3 is CAWRVTGEYTF. In DNA, the CDR3 is TGTGCCTGGAGGGTGACAGGGGAATACACCTTC.

A word on this clone: A read error may account for a junction end that differs from germline. V gene TRBV2 combines with J gene TRBJ2-7, with TRBD1 as a possible D gene (6 bases). The germline V gene encodes CDR1 SNHLY and CDR2 FYNNEI. The CDR3 is 12 residues long. CDR3 DNA sequence: TGTGCCGGCAGAGGGGGAGCCTACGAGCAGTACTTC. Residues: CAGRGGAYEQYF.

The chain uses TRBV10-1 and TRBJ2-3; tentative D call: TRBD2 (6 bases). CDR3 length: 15 amino acids. The V gene lost 3 bases and the J gene lost 0 bases, with 10 bases spanning the gap. CDR1 is WNHNN, CDR2 SYGVQD, per germline (reference sequence). CDR3 sequence: CASSDGDSSTDTQYF. CDR3 nucleotide sequence: TGCGCCAGCAGTGATGGGGACTCTAGCACAGATACGCAGTATTTT.

This chain uses TRBV7-9 with TRBJ2-7; TRBD2 aligns across 8 bases. J was trimmed by 5 bases and V by 5 bases; bases with no gene match: 14. The CDR3 covers 16 residues. Germline V gene lookup returns CDR1 SEHNR and CDR2 FQNEAQ (reference sequence). The CDR3 sequence: CASSRRGAGVRNEQYF. The CDR3, as DNA: TGTGCCAGCAGCCGCCGGGGAGCGGGGGTAAGGAACGAGCAGTACTTC.

In this sample, this clone turned up once. This chain uses TRBV18 with TRBJ2-7; D possibly corresponds to TRBD1 (6 bases). The CDR3 is made up of 13 amino acids. Germline CDR1 KGHSH, CDR2 LQKENI. V lost 3 bases and J lost 4, with 10 bases in between. CDR3 residues: CASSPYTGYEQYF. Written as DNA, the CDR3 is TGTGCCAGCTCACCCTATACAGGGTACGAGCAGTACTTC.

The V and J genes are TRBV7-2 and TRBJ1-2; D remains unclear. Germline CDR1 reads SGHTA; CDR2 reads FQGNSA. The CDR3 consists of 14 residues. Trimming took 0 bases from V and 4 from J, leaving 9 bases between them. The CDR3 region is CASSLASVGYGYTF. CDR3 coding DNA: TGTGCCAGCAGCTTAGCGAGTGTAGGCTATGGCTACACCTTC. The whole variable domain, filled in from reference TRBV7-2 and TRBJ1-2, reads GAGVSQSPSNKVTEKGKDVELRCDPISGHTALYWYRQSLGQGLEFLIYFQGNSAPDKSGLPSDRFSAERTGGSVSTLTIQRTQQEDSAVYLCASSLASVGYGYTFGSGTRLTVV.

The chain employs TRBV19 and TRBJ2-7; 8 nucleotides line up with TRBD2. Looked up from germline, CDR1 is LNHDA and CDR2 is SQIVND (reference sequence). This CDR3 spans 16 amino acids. Trimming took 5 bases from V and 0 from J; bases not matched to a gene: 9. DNA for the CDR3: TGTGCCAGTAGTCAGCGGACTAGCTCCAACTCCTACGAGCAGTACTTC. It is translated as CASSQRTSSNSYEQYF.